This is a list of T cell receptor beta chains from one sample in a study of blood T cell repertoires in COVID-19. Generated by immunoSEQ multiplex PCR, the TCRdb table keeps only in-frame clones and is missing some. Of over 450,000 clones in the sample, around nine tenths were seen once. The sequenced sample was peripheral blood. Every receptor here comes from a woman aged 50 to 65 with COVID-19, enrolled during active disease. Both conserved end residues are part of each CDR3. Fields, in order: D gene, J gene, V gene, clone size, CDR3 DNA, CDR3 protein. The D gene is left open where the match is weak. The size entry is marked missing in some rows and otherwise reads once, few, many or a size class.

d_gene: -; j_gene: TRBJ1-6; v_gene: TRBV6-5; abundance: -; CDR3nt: TGTGCCAGCAGCCAAATCCCCAGGGATTCACCCCTCCACTTT; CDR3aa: CASSQIPRDSPLHF
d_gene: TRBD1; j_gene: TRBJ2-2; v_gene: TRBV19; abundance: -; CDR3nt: TGTGCCACACTGGGGGGGACAGGGGGCACCGGGGAGCTGTTTTTT; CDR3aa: CATLGGTGGTGELFF
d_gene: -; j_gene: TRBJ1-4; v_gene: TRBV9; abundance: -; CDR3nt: TGTGCCAGCAGCGTAGGGGGAGTTACCTACGAAAAACTGTTTTTT; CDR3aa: CASSVGGVTYEKLFF
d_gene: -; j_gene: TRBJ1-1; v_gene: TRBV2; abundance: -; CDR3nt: TGTGCCAGCACCGGACAGATGAACACTGAAGCTTTCTTT; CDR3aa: CASTGQMNTEAFF
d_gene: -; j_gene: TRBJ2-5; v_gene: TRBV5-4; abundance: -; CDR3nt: TGTGCCAGCAGCTTAGCCATCGGAGAGACCCAGTACTTC; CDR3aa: CASSLAIGETQYF
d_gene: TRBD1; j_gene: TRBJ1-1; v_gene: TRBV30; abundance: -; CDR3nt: TGTGCCGGACACAGGGGCCTCCCTGAAGCTTTCTTT; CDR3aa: CAGHRGLPEAFF
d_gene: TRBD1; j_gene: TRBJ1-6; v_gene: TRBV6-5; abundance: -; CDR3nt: TGTGCCAGCAGTAACCCCGGGACAGGGGTTTCACCCCTCCACTTT; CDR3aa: CASSNPGTGVSPLHF
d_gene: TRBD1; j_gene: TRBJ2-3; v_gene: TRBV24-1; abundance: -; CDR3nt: TGTGCCACCTCACGGGACAGGGCCACAGATACGCAGTATTTT; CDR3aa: CATSRDRATDTQYF
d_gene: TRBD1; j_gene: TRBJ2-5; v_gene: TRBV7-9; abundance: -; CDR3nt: TGTGCCAGCAGCTTATTGGGACAGCTGGGGGAGACCCAGTACTTC; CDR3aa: CASSLLGQLGETQYF
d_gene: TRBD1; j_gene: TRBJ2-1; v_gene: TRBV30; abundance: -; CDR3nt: TGTGCCTGGGGACAGGCCCGCTCCTACAATGAGCAGTTCTTC; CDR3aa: CAWGQARSYNEQFF
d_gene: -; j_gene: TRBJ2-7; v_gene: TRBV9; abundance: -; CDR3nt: TGTGCCAGCAGCTTACAGGGCCACGAGCAGTACTTC; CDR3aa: CASSLQGHEQYF
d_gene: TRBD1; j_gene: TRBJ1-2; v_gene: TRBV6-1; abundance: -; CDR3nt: TGTGCCAGCAGTGTGCCCGGACAGGGATTCGGAAGAGGCTACACCTTC; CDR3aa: CASSVPGQGFGRGYTF
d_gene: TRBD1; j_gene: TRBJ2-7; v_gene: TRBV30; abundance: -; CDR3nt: TGTGCCTGGGGACAGGGTTTGCTCGAGCAGTACTTC; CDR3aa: CAWGQGLLEQYF
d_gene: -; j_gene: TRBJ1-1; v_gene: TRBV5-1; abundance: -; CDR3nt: TGCGCCAGCAGCCACCTACAGGGTCCAGCTTTCTTT; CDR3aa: CASSHLQGPAFF
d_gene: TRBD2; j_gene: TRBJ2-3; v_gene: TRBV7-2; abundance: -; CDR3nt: TGTGCCAGCAGCCGGGGGGGTCCGTGGGATACGCAGTATTTT; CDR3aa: CASSRGGPWDTQYF
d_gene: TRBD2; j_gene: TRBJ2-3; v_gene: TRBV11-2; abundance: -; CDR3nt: TGTGCCAGCAGCTTGGGATCTAGCGGAGATACGCAGTATTTT; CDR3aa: CASSLGSSGDTQYF
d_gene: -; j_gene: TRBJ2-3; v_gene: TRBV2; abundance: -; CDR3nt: TGTGCCAGCCAGGGGACCCGCACAGATACGCAGTATTTT; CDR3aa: CASQGTRTDTQYF
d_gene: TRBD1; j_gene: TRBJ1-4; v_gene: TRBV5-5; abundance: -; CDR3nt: TGTGCCAGCAGCTTACAGGGGGCCACTAATGAAAAACTGTTTTTT; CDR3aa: CASSLQGATNEKLFF
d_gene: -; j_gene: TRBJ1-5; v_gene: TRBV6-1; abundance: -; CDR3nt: TGTGCCAGCAGTGAAGCGCGTCATCAGCCCCAGCATTTT; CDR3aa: CASSEARHQPQHF
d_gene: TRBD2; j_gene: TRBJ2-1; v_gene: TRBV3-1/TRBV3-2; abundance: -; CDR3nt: TGTGCCAGCAGCCCGGGACTAGCGGTACAATCCTACAATGAGCAGTTCTTC; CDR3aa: CASSPGLAVQSYNEQFF
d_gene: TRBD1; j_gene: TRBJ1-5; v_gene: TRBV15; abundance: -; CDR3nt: TGTGCCACCAGCAGAGGACAGGGACAGAATCAGCCCCAGCATTTT; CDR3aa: CATSRGQGQNQPQHF
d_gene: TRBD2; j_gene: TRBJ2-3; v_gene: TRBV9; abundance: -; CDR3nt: TGTGCCAGCAGCACATCTAGCGGGGGCACAGATACGCAGTATTTT; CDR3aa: CASSTSSGGTDTQYF
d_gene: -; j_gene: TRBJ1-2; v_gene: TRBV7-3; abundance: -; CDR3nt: TGTGCCAGCAGCTTAGATGGGGTGGGGCCTACTGAGGATGGCTACACCTTC; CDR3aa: CASSLDGVGPTEDGYTF
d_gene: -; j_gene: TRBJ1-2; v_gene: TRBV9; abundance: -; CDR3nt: TGTGCCAGCAGCGGTCCAGGCAGTAACTATGGCTACACCTTC; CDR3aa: CASSGPGSNYGYTF
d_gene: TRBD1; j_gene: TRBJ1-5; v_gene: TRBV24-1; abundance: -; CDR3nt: TGTGCCACCAGTGAACCGGGACAGGAGCAGCCCCAGCATTTT; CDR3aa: CATSEPGQEQPQHF
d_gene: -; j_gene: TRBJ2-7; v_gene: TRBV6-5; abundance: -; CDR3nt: TGTGCCAGCAGTTACGAACTCGGGGAGCAGTACTTC; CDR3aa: CASSYELGEQYF
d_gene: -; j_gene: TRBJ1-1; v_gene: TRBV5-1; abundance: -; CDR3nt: TGCGCCAGCAGATTGTCCCGGGGAACTGAAGCTTTCTTT; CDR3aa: CASRLSRGTEAFF
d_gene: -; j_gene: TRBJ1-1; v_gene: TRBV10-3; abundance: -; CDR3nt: TGTGCCATCAGTACAGGGCAGACTGAAGCTTTCTTT; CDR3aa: CAISTGQTEAFF
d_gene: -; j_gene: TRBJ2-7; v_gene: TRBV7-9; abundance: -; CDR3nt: TGTGCCAGCAGCTTAGTGGCAGAAGCCTACGAGCAGTACTTC; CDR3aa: CASSLVAEAYEQYF
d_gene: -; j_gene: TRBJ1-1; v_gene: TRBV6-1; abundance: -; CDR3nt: TGTGCCAGCAGTGAAAACAGGATTGGAGCTTTCTTT; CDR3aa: CASSENRIGAFF
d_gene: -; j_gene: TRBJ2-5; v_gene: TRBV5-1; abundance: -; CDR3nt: TGCGCCAGCAGCACCGGACAAGGAGAGACCCAGTACTTC; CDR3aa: CASSTGQGETQYF
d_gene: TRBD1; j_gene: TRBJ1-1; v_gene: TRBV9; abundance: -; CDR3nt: TGTGCCAGCAGCGCCCAAAACAGGGGGCATAGAATGAACACTGAAGCTTTCTTT; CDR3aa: CASSAQNRGHRMNTEAFF
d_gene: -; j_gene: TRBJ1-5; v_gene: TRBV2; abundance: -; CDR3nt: TGTGCCAGCAGCAAGGAGCAGGGAAATCAGCCCCAGCATTTT; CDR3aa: CASSKEQGNQPQHF
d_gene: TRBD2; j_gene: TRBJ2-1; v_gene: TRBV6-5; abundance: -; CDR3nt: TGTGCCAGCAGTCTAGCGGGGAGCGCCTACAATGAGCAGTTCTTC; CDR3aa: CASSLAGSAYNEQFF
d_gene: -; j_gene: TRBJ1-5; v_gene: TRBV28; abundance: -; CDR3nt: TGTGCCAGCACTGGACAGTTACCTCAGCCCCAGCATTTT; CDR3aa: CASTGQLPQPQHF
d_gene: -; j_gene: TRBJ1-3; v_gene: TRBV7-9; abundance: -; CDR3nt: TGTGCCAGCAGCTTCGGAGCTAAGAGGGTGGGAAACACCATATATTTT; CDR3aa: CASSFGAKRVGNTIYF
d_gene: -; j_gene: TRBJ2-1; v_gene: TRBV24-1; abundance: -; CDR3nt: TGTGCCACCAGTGAAAGGGGTTTAGGTGAGCAGTTCTTC; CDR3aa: CATSERGLGEQFF
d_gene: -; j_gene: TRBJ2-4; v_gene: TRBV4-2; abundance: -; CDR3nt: TGTGCCAGCAGCCAAGTGGGAGGGGGGGTGAACATTCAGTACTTC; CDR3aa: CASSQVGGGVNIQYF
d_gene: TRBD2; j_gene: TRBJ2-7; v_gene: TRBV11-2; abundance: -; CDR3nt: TGTGCCAGCAGCCCCACTAGCGGGGTCTCCTACGAGCAGTACTTC; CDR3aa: CASSPTSGVSYEQYF
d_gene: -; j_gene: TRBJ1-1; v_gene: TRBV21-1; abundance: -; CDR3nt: TGTGCCAGCAGCAAAGGGAGGAACACTGAAGCTTTCTTT; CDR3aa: CASSKGRNTEAFF
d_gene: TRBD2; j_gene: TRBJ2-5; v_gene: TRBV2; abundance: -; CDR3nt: TGTGCCAGCACGTTTCCGGGGGGCCAAGAGACCCAGTACTTC; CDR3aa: CASTFPGGQETQYF
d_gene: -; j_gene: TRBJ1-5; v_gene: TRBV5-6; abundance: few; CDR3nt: TGTGCCAGCAGCTCTCAATCCCGCGGAACTCCTAGCAATCAGCCCCAGCATTTT; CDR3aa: CASSSQSRGTPSNQPQHF
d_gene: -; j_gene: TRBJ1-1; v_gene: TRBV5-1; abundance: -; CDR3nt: TGCGCCAGCAGCTTGAGCGGGACGGATATTGAAGCTTTCTTT; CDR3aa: CASSLSGTDIEAFF
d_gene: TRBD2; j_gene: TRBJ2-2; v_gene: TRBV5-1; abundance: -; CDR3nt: TGCGCCAGCAGCAGGGGACTATCCACCGGGGAGCTGTTTTTT; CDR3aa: CASSRGLSTGELFF
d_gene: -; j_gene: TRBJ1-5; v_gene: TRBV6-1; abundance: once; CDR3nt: TGTGCCAGCAGTCGGTCCCTGACGGGGCCCCAGCATTTT; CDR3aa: CASSRSLTGPQHF
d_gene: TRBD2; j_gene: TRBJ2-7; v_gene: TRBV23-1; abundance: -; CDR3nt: TGCGCCAGCAGTCAATCCGGGGGGGCCGCGGCCGAGCAGTACTTC; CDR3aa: CASSQSGGAAAEQYF
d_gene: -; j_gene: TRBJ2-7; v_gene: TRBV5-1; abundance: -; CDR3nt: TGCGCTCCCCCGCAGGGCGAGCAGTACTTC; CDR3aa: CAPPQGEQYF
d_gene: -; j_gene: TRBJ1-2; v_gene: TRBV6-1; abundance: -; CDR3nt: TGTGCCAGCAGTGAACCTACAGGGCTCTATGGCTACACCTTC; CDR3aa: CASSEPTGLYGYTF
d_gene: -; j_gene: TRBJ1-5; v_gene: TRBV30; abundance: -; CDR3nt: TGTGCCTGGACTAGGGACGGGGGAAATCAGCCCCAGCATTTT; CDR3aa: CAWTRDGGNQPQHF
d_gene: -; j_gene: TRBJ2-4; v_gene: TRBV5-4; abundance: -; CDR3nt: TGTGCCAGCAGCCGCTCGGGACTTCGCCAAAACATTCAGTACTTC; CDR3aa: CASSRSGLRQNIQYF
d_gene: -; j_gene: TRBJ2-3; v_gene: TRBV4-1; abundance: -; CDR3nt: TGCGCCAGCAGCCTTTTCGGCGGGGCTGGCTTTAGCACAGATACGCAGTATTTT; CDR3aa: CASSLFGGAGFSTDTQYF
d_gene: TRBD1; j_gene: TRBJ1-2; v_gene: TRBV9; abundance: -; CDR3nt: TGTGCCAGCAGCGCCTCTGTACAGGGGAAGGGTGGCTACACCTTC; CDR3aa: CASSASVQGKGGYTF
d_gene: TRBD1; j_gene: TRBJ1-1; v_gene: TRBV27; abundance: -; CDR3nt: TGTGCCAGCAGTTTTAGGGACAGGGCGGCTGAAGCTTTCTTT; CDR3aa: CASSFRDRAAEAFF
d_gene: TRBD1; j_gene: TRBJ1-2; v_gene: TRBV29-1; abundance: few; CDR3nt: TGCAGCGTTGGGACAGGGGATTTCAACTATGGCTACACCTTC; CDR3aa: CSVGTGDFNYGYTF
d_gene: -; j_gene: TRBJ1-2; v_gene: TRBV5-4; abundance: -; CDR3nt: TGTGCCAGCAGCCCCGGACAGTCTACTAACTATGGCTACACCTTC; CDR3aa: CASSPGQSTNYGYTF
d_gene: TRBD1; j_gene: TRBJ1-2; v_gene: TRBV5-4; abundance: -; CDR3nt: TGTGCCAGCAGCTTTACCGGGACAGGGTCAGAAACCTTC; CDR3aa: CASSFTGTGSETF
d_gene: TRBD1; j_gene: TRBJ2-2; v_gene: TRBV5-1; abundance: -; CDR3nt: TGCGCCAGCAGACTAGGACAGGACGCGAACACCGGGGAGCTGTTTTTT; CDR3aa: CASRLGQDANTGELFF
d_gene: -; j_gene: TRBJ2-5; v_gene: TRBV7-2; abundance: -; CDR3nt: TGTGCCAGCAGCTTAGGGACTAACCAGGGTCTTCCCCAGTACTTC; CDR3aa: CASSLGTNQGLPQYF
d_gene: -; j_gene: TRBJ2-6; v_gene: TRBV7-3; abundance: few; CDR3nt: TGTGCCAGCAGCTTAGGACAGCACTCTGGGGCCAACGTCCTGACTTTC; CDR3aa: CASSLGQHSGANVLTF